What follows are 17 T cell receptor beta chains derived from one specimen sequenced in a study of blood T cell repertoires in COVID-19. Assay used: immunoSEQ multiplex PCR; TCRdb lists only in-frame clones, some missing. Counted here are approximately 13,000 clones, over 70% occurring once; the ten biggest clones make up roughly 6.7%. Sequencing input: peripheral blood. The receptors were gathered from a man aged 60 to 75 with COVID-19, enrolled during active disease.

The DNA for the CDR3 is TGTGCCAGCAGTGCCGGCGGGGCCTTCTATAGCAATCAGCCCCAGCATTTT. The encoded protein is CASSAGGAFYSNQPQHF. This rearrangement joins TRBV6-1 to TRBJ1-5; D may be TRBD1 (5 bases). There are 17 residues in the CDR3. V dropped 4 bases and J dropped 0 bases, with 16 bases sitting between them. The germline CDR1 and CDR2 sequences are MNHNS and SASEGT.

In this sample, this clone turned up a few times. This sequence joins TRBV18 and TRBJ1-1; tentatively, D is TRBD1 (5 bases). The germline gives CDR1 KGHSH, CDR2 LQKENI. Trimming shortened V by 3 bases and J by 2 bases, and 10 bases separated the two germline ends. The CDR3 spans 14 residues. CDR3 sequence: CASSPQGGNTEAFF. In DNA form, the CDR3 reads TGTGCCAGCTCACCGCAGGGAGGCAACACTGAAGCTTTCTTT.

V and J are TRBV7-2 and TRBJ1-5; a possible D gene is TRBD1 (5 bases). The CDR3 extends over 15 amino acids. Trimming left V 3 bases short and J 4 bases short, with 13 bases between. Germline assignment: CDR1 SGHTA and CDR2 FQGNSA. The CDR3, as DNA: TGTGCCAGCAGCTTTCAACCCGCAGGGAATCAGCCCCAGCATTTT. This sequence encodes CASSFQPAGNQPQHF.

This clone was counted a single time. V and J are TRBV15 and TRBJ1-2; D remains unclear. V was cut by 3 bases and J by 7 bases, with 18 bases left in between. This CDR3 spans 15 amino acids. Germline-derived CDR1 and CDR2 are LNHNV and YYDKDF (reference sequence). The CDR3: CATSRTKPRSVGYTF. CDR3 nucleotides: TGTGCCACCAGCAGGACCAAGCCCAGGTCAGTTGGCTACACCTTC.

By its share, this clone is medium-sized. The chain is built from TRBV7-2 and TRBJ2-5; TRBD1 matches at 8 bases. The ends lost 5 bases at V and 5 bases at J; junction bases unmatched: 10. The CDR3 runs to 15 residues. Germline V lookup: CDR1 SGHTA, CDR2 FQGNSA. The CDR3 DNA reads TGTGCCAGCAGCGCACAGGGGGTTTTAGGGGAGACCCAGTACTTC. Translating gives CASSAQGVLGETQYF.

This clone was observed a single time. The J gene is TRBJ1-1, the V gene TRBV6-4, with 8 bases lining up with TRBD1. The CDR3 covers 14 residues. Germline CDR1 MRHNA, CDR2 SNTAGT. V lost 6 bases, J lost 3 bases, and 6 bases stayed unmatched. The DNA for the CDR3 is TGTGCCAGCAGCGCAACAGGGGGGGACACTGAAGCTTTCTTT. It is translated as CASSATGGDTEAFF.

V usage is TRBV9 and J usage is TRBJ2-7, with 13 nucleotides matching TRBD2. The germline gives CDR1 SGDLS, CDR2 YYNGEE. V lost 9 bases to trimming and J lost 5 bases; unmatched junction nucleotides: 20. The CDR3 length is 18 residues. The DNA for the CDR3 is TGTGCCACCTTACAAATGCCCGGGACTAGCGGGAAGTGCAACGAGCAGTACGTC. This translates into CATLQMPGTSGKCNEQYV.

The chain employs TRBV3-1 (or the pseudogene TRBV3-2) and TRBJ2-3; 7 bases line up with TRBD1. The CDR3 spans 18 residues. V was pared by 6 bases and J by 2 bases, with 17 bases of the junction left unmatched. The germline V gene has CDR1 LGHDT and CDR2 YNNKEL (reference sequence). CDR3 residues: CASRLDRAWSRITDTQYF. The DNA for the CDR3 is TGTGCCAGCAGACTTGACAGGGCCTGGTCCCGGATCACAGATACGCAGTATTTT.

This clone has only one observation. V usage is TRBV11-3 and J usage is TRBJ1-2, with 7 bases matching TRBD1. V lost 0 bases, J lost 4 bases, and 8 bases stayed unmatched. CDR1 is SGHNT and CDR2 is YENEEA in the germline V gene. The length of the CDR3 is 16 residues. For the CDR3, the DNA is TGTGCCAGCAGCTTAGAAGGCAGGGGGAGTATCTATGGCTACACCTTC. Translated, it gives CASSLEGRGSIYGYTF.

The CDR3 DNA sequence: TGTGCCAGCAGTTTTGTGAGGGAGATGGGAGCTTTCTTT. This sequence encodes CASSFVREMGAFF. The J gene is TRBJ1-1, the V gene TRBV12-3 or TRBV12-4; D is undetermined. The V gene lost 3 bases and the J gene lost 10 bases, with 15 bases spanning the gap. The CDR3 sequence is 13 residues long.

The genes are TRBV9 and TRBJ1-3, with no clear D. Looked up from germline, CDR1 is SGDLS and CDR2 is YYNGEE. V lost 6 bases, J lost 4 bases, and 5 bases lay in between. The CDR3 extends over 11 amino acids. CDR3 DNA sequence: TGTGCCAGCATGGGCGGAAACACCATATATTTT. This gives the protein CASMGGNTIYF.

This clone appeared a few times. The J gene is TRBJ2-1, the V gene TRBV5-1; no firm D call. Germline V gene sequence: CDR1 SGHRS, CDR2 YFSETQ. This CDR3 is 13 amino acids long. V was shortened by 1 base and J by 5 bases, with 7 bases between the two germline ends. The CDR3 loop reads CASSLNVDNEQFF. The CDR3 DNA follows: TGCGCCAGCAGCTTGAACGTAGACAATGAGCAGTTCTTC. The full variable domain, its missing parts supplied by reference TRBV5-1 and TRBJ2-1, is KAGVTQTPRYLIKTRGQQVTLSCSPISGHRSVSWYQQTPGQGLQFLFEYFSETQRNKGNFPGRFSGRQFSNSRSEMNVSTLELGDSALYLCASSLNVDNEQFFGPGTRLTVL.

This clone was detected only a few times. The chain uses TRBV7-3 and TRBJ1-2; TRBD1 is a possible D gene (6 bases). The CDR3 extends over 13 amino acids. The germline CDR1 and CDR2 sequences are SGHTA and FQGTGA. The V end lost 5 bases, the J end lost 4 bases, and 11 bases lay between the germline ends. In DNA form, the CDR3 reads TGTGCCAGCAGCCACCGAGGGGGCTATGGCTACACCTTC. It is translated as CASSHRGGYGYTF. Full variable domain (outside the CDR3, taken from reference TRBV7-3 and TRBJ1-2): GAGVSQTPSNKVTEKGKYVELRCDPISGHTALYWYRQSLGQGPEFLIYFQGTGAADDSGLPNDRFFAVRPEGSVSTLKIQRTERGDSAVYLCASSHRGGYGYTFGSGTRLTVV.

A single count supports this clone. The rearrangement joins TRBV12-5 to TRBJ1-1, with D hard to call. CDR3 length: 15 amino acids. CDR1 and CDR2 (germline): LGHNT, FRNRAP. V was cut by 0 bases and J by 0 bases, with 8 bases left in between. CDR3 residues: CASGLVRSVNTEAFF. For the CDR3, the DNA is TGTGCTAGTGGTTTGGTACGCAGTGTGAACACTGAAGCTTTCTTT.

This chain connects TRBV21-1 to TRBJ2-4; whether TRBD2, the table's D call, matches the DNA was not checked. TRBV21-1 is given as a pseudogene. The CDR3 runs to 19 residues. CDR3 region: CASSKGSSGTILAKNIQYF. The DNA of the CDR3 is TGTGCCAGCAGCAAAGGAAGTAGCGGGACCATACTAGCCAAAAACATTCAGTACTTC.

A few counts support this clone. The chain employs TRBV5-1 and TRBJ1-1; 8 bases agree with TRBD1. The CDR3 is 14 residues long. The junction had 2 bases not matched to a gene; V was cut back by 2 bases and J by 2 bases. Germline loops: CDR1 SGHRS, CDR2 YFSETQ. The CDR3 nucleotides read TGCGCCAGCAGCTTCGGGACAGGTAACACTGAAGCTTTCTTT. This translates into CASSFGTGNTEAFF. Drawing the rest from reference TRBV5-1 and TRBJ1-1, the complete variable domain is KAGVTQTPRYLIKTRGQQVTLSCSPISGHRSVSWYQQTPGQGLQFLFEYFSETQRNKGNFPGRFSGRQFSNSRSEMNVSTLELGDSALYLCASSFGTGNTEAFFGQGTRLTVV.

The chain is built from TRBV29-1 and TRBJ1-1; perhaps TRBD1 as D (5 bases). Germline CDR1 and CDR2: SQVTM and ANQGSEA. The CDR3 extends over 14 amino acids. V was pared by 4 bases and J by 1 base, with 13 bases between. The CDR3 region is CSVALPGQNTEAFF. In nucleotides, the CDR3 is TGCAGCGTTGCCCTACCTGGACAGAACACTGAAGCTTTCTTT.